A single sample is the source of the 8 T cell receptor beta chains below, sequenced in a study of cytomegalovirus exposure and HLA in healthy donors. The PCR contained 60 Vbeta and 13 Jbeta primers. TCRdb keeps only in-frame clones here, not all; method: immunoSEQ multiplex PCR. The sample lists 95,000 to 150,000 clones; around 80% were seen once. The sequenced sample was PBMCs. All receptors come from a woman aged 45-65 years in good health and CMV-seropositive.

CDR3: CASSSHRVGLGETQYF. As DNA, the CDR3 is TGTGCCAGCAGCTCCCACAGGGTCGGGTTGGGGGAGACCCAGTACTTC. The chain employs TRBV11-1 and TRBJ2-5, with D possibly matching TRBD1 (6 bases). The CDR3 is 16 residues long. V lost 4 bases to trimming and J lost 5 bases, with 20 bases between them. Germline CDR1 SGHAT, CDR2 FQDESV (reference sequence).

The chain joins TRBV7-8 to TRBJ2-3; D may be TRBD2 (5 bases). This CDR3 has 14 amino acids. Germline V lookup: CDR1 SGHVS, CDR2 FQNEAQ. V lost 5 bases and J 4 bases, leaving 13 bases between the germline ends. The CDR3 nucleotides read TGTGCCAGCAGCACCCGGGAAGCCTCAGATACGCAGTATTTT. This encodes CASSTREASDTQYF.

V usage is TRBV27 and J usage is TRBJ1-6; D possibly corresponds to TRBD1 (6 bases). CDR1 MNHEY and CDR2 SMNVEV come from the germline V gene (reference sequence). Trimming left V 5 bases short and J 10 bases short, with 12 bases between. The CDR3 extends over 13 amino acids. The CDR3 DNA reads as TGTGCCAGCAGTCCGGCCCAGGGGTCACCCCTCCACTTT. Its protein is CASSPAQGSPLHF.

The CDR3 reads CASSPTSNEQFF. In DNA, the CDR3 is TGTGCCAGCTCGCCTACTAGCAATGAGCAGTTCTTC. V usage is TRBV18 and J usage is TRBJ2-1; possibly TRBD2 for D (5 bases). V lost 6 bases to trimming and J lost 6 bases, with 9 bases between them. The CDR3 runs 12 residues. Germline CDR1 KGHSH, CDR2 LQKENI.

The rearrangement uses TRBV4-2 and TRBJ1-1; D might be TRBD1 (6 bases). Trimming removed 4 bases from V and 3 bases from J, with 12 bases in between. The CDR3 has 14 residues. The germline CDR1 and CDR2 sequences are LGHNA and YNFKEQ. The CDR3 region has the DNA TGTGCCAGCAGCCCAGGGGATGGGTACACTGAAGCTTTCTTT. This gives the protein CASSPGDGYTEAFF.

This clone was picked up one time. The rearrangement uses TRBV11-2 and TRBJ1-1; D is unclear. The CDR3 runs 13 residues. The germline gives CDR1 SGHAT, CDR2 FQNNGV. Trimming removed 6 bases at V and 6 bases at J, with 14 bases between. For the CDR3, the DNA is TGTGCCAGCAGAGAGGCGGGGAGCCCTGAAGCTTTCTTT. Translated, it gives CASREAGSPEAFF.

This chain joins TRBV6-5 and TRBJ1-1, with D tentatively TRBD1 (5 bases). CDR3 length: 14 residues. With 4 bases removed from V and 1 base from J, the gap between germline ends came to 10 bases. In germline, CDR1 is MNHEY, CDR2 SVGAGI. The CDR3 loop reads CASSSLGGNTEAFF. CDR3 DNA: TGTGCCAGCAGTTCCCTCGGGGGGAACACTGAAGCTTTCTTT.

The V gene is TRBV5-6, the J gene TRBJ2-2; D is perhaps TRBD2 (7 bases). Trimming removed 3 bases from V and 3 bases from J, with 15 bases in between. CDR1 and CDR2 (germline): SGHDT, YYEEEE. This CDR3 has 16 residues. CDR3 loop: CASSSWGGAYTGELFF. For the CDR3, the DNA is TGTGCCAGCAGCTCCTGGGGGGGGGCGTACACCGGGGAGCTGTTTTTT.